This T cell receptor beta chain was sequenced in a study of blood T cell repertoires in COVID-19. At the level of the study: The origin of the acute and convalescent COVID-19 samples was the United States, Italy and Spain. Sources were T cells, B-cell-depleted T cells, or PBMCs; the material itself was cDNA or gDNA.

The CDR3 is 15 residues long. Germline V gene sequence: CDR1 MDHEN, CDR2 SYDVKM. J gave up 1 base and V 6 bases, and 7 bases lay outside the gene matches. In the study's own analysis: The authors estimated nucleated cell counts from reference gene primer amplification. Measured with immunoSEQ multiplex PCR; TCRdb has only the in-frame clones, and not every one. From that table come the V and J calls and clone size; the DNA was used to work out D and trimming. The sample records roughly 99,000 clones, about four fifths being singletons. This clonotype was sampled from a human donor in a cohort sampled during active COVID-19. Specimen: peripheral blood. V usage is TRBV28 and J usage is TRBJ2-3; 7 nucleotides agree with TRBD1. The CDR3, as DNA: TGTGCCAGCAGCCTAGGACAGGCCGGCACAGATACGCAGTATTTT. It codes for CASSLGQAGTDTQYF.